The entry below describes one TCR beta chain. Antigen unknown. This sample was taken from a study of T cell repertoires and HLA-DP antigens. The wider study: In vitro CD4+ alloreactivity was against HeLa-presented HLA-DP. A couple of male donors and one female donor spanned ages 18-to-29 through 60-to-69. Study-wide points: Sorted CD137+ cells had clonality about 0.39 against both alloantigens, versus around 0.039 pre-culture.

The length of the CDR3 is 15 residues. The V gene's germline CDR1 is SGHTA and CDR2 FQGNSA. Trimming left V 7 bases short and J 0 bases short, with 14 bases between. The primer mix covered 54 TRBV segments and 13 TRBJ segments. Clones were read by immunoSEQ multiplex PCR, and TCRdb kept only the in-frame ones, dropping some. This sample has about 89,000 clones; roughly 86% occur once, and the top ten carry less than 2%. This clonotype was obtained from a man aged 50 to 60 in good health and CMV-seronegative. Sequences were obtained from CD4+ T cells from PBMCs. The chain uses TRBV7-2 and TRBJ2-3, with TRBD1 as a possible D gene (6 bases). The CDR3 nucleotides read TGTGCCAGCACCCCGAGGGGGATGAGCACAGATACGCAGTATTTT. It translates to CASTPRGMSTDTQYF.